What follows are 9 T cell receptor beta chains derived from one specimen sequenced in a study of CXCR3-negative and CXCR3-positive naive CD8 T cells. The authors made the TRB cDNA libraries by 5' RACE using UMI labels. With the 5' RACE reads reprocessed, TCRdb shows one record per CDR3 protein and no DNA. This sample contains 50,000 to 75,000 distinct CDR3 sequences. The source material was naive CXCR3- CD8+ T cells from blood. This sample's subset: CD45RO-CCR7+CD27+CD95- naive CD8+ T cells lacking CXCR3 (TNR3-). These receptors were taken from a human donor in good health. Some clones in this sample may be carry-over from other donors' samples.

This chain connects TRBV4-3 to TRBJ2-5; absent DNA, TCRdb's TRBD1 call cannot be checked. Germline loops: CDR1 LGHNA, CDR2 YSLEER. The CDR3 consists of 15 residues. CDR3 region: CASSRGTGKGETQYF.

The chain has TRBV28 and TRBJ1-1; the D call from TCRdb, TRBD1, cannot be confirmed without DNA. Germline loops: CDR1 MDHEN, CDR2 SYDVKM. The CDR3 runs 13 residues. The CDR3 here is CASSPQGAVEAFF.

The chain couples TRBV6-4 to TRBJ2-7; absent DNA, TCRdb's TRBD2 call cannot be checked. The CDR3 is made up of 15 amino acids. The germline V gene encodes CDR1 MRHNA and CDR2 SNTAGT. The CDR3: CASSDWTSGGGEQYF.

J is TRBJ2-3 and V is TRBV7-2; as DNA is missing, the TRBD1 call by TCRdb cannot be tested. The CDR3 runs 15 residues. Germline V gene lookup returns CDR1 SGHTA and CDR2 FQGNSA. The CDR3 spells CASSLSGGASDTQYF.

The V call is TRBV27, the J call TRBJ2-1; the D call from TCRdb, TRBD1, cannot be confirmed without DNA. This CDR3 contains 12 residues. Germline V gene lookup returns CDR1 MNHEY and CDR2 SMNVEV (reference sequence). The CDR3 region is CASKGPGDEQFF.

The gene calls are TRBV18 and TRBJ1-2. This CDR3 is 14 amino acids long. Germline CDR1 and CDR2: KGHSH and LQKENI. The CDR3 sequence: CASSPPSGLHGYTF.

This chain links TRBV7-8 with TRBJ2-5; TCRdb indicates TRBD1, and absent DNA this call remains unverified. Germline lookup yields CDR1 SGHVS and CDR2 FQNEAQ. This CDR3 region has 16 residues. The CDR3 loop is CASSLARDGEGGTQYF.

The chain joins TRBV28 to TRBJ1-1. The V gene's germline CDR1 is MDHEN and CDR2 SYDVKM. The CDR3 is made up of 14 amino acids. CDR3 in amino acids: CASSFRGGFTEAFF. Drawing the rest from reference TRBV28 and TRBJ1-1, the complete variable domain is DVKVTQSSRYLVKRTGEKVFLECVQDMDHENMFWYRQDPGLGLRLIYFSYDVKMKEKGDIPEGYSVSREKKERFSLILESASTNQTSMYLCASSFRGGFTEAFFGQGTRLTVV.

The CDR3 sequence is CASSVGSGSAYEQYF. The chain joins TRBV9 to TRBJ2-7. The germline V gene encodes CDR1 SGDLS and CDR2 YYNGEE. The CDR3 loop spans 15 amino acids.